This TCR beta chain was captured by sequencing in a study of T cell repertoires in cytomegalovirus infection. As for the study in general: Researchers turned to recently identified HLA-C-restricted CMV epitopes as well as well-studied HLA-B-restricted ones. Matching HLA type and CMV infection were both indicated by public TCR beta signatures. Findings of the study overall: Frequencies of public TCR beta families were cumulated, and this identified carriers of CMV plus the relevant HLA.

With respect to this clonotype: Its antigen is unknown.

Unmatched junction bases numbered 13, after V lost 0 bases and J lost 8 bases. The CDR3 loop spans 16 amino acids. Germline V CDR1 and CDR2: DFQATT, SNEGSKA (reference sequence). Using its own MiXCR run on the reads, TCRdb lists one record per CDR3 protein. There are roughly 730,000 distinct CDR3 sequences in the sample; 30% to 35% occur only once, and about 18% lies in the top ten. The input for sequencing was cultured PBMCs, taken from culture after CMV antigen stimulation. The clonotype originates from a human donor in good health (CMV status not recorded). Some clones in this sample may be carry-over from other donors' samples. The gene calls are TRBV20-1 and TRBJ2-1; the match to TRBD1 covers 7 bases. The CDR3 here is CSARDRRGPSPYEQFF. In nucleotides, the CDR3 is TGCAGTGCTAGAGATCGAAGGGGGCCATCTCCTTATGAGCAGTTCTTC.